The source of this T cell receptor (beta chain) is a study of blood T cell repertoires in COVID-19. Across the study: PBMCs, B-cell-depleted T cells, or T cells provided the cDNA or gDNA that made up the material.

This CDR3 is 16 amino acids long. V shed 2 bases and J shed 5 bases, with 16 bases lying between them. Looked up from germline, CDR1 is GTSNPN and CDR2 is SVGIG (reference sequence). This clone was picked up one time. Sequencing was performed with immunoSEQ multiplex PCR; in TCRdb, only in-frame clones are kept and a portion is missing. The sample yields 96,000 or so clones, roughly four fifths seen once. The source of this sequence is a man older than 75 with COVID-19, enrolled during active disease. Sequenced: peripheral blood. V gene TRBV30 combines with J gene TRBJ1-6; D might be TRBD1 (5 bases). CDR3 sequence (DNA): TGTGCCTGGAGTACTAATAGGGGCAGGGATAATTCACCCCTCCACTTT. It codes for CAWSTNRGRDNSPLHF. Full variable domain (outside the CDR3, taken from reference TRBV30 and TRBJ1-6): SQTIHQWPATLVQPVGSPLSLECTVEGTSNPNLYWYRQAAGRGLQLLFYSVGIGQISSEVPQNLSASRPQDRQFILSSKKLLLSDSGFYLCAWSTNRGRDNSPLHFGNGTRLTVT.